These T cell receptor beta chains were read from a single sample in a study of blood T cell repertoires in COVID-19. Measured with immunoSEQ multiplex PCR; TCRdb has only the in-frame clones, and not every one. The table includes approximately 93,000 clones, approximately 77% detected once. Sequences were obtained from peripheral blood. Every receptor here comes from a woman at least 80 years old with acute or convalescent COVID-19. Each CDR3 is given without its conserved first and last residue. For some rows the clone size is stated as once, few or many, or as a class when expanded; others skip it.

clone_size v_call cdr3_aa
NA TRBV12-3/TRBV12-4 ASSFNRGAF
NA TRBV24-1 ASQGGNTEAF
NA TRBV3-1/TRBV3-2 ASSQERGLVMH
NA TRBV6-2/TRBV6-3 ASSYMPSGRTETQY
NA TRBV6-5 ASSMTGTHNQPQH
NA TRBV5-1 ASSSPSGGIQNEQF
NA TRBV29-1 SVVVQDDQPQH
few TRBV7-2 ASSPYRGQGPYGYT
NA TRBV7-2 ASSPPGSPNEQY
NA TRBV2 ASNWDSADSPLH
NA TRBV11-2 ASRYTGASYEQY
NA TRBV13 ASSSPGGGRYNEQF
NA TRBV28 ASKEIAGPAAYEQY
NA TRBV6-5 ASSRTPGGGGYT
NA TRBV7-2 ASSFEGGIGYT
NA TRBV2 ASSPDRVYGYT
NA TRBV5-8 ASRPGGYGYT
NA TRBV29-1 SVVSSGGYEQY
NA TRBV6-5 ASSHPRTGSYEQY
once TRBV6-2/TRBV6-3 ASSDLGGGYIQY
once TRBV7-2 ASSLVFAGAEKLF
few TRBV5-1 ASSLEGQGPYEQY
NA TRBV11-2 ASSSSGREGHGYT
NA TRBV14 ASSQGQAGDGYT
NA TRBV5-1 ASSLAPGQGLGNTIY
NA TRBV28 ASSLGTGVLVNEQF
NA TRBV5-6 ASSLAGVSNQPQH
NA TRBV11-3 ASSRDRAAEQF
once TRBV28 ASSSPGGGFREKLF
NA TRBV7-2 ASSFGQIDGAF
once TRBV6-5 ASSNQGGKNIQY
NA TRBV2 ASSKQGRVGPQH
few TRBV19 ASSPRQGSNQPQH
NA TRBV7-8 ASSKGGQGSGNTIY
NA TRBV19 ASSDPPGNEQF
many TRBV9 ASSVETNTEAF
NA TRBV5-1 ASSTGLAGTAYEQY
NA TRBV7-6 ASSLGQGLSGELF
NA TRBV11-3 ASSLEQGGIGEQY
NA TRBV6-6 ASKGGYTEAF
NA TRBV9 ASSISGTSGYEQY
NA TRBV5-1 ASSLGGDYGYT
NA TRBV19 ASSLMGRGPEETQY
NA TRBV7-3 ASSLLVSAGRERKNTEAF
few TRBV18 ASSPDRVSQPQH
NA TRBV6-5 ASSWQGGTDTQY
NA TRBV6-1 ASSSPSGGQY
few TRBV18 ASSPAGVGTEAF
NA TRBV28 ASRRTVRSNQPQH
NA TRBV7-3 ASSSFTGTRKDEQY
few TRBV5-5 ASSLSGATNEKLF
medium-sized TRBV27 ASRPQLATANVLT
once TRBV7-3 ASSPGTANTEAF
NA TRBV27 ASSLRTGFNSPLH
NA TRBV4-2 ASSQADRGQDEKLF
NA TRBV5-1 ASSRTGQGDAYEQY
NA TRBV5-1 ASSAGQGASGYT
NA TRBV19 ASSPGTGRNEQF
NA TRBV30 AWSKGASNQPQH
once TRBV11-2 ASSPPGTANTGELF